The 5 T cell receptor beta chains in this list originate from one sample, sequenced in a study of T cell repertoires in cytomegalovirus infection (dated by TCRdb to about 2019). These reads were obtained on an Illumina HiSeq 1500. The public reads were reprocessed in TCRdb via fastp at Q25 and MiXCR, keeping in-frame beta chains. One record per CDR3 amino acid sequence lists the most common genes and DNA. Present in this sample are about 530,000 distinct CDR3 sequences, around 27% of which were seen just once. The ten top clones hold around 13% of the sample. The sample was PBMCs. The receptors were gathered from a human donor in good health (CMV status not recorded). Some clones in this sample may be carry-over from other donors' samples.

At least ten counts were recorded for this clonotype. The rearrangement uses TRBV6-2 or TRBV6-3 and TRBJ2-7, with D possibly matching TRBD1 (6 bases). Germline CDR1 and CDR2: MNHEY and SVGEGT. The germline V and J ends were trimmed by 8 bases and 7 bases, with 21 bases remaining between them. The CDR3 covers 14 residues. The DNA for the CDR3 is TGTGCCAGCCGTCAGACAGGTGGACAATGGGAGCAGTACGTC. It specifies CASRQTGGQWEQYV.

The chain links TRBV20-1 to TRBJ1-4; D is possibly TRBD1 (5 bases). Germline assignment: CDR1 DFQATT and CDR2 SNEGSKA (reference sequence). This CDR3 spans 15 amino acids. Trimming stripped 1 base from V and 12 bases from J, with 21 bases between. CDR3 loop: CSARASGREGRELFF. CDR3 sequence (DNA): TGCAGTGCTAGAGCTTCGGGCAGGGAGGGGCGGGAACTGTTTTTT.

The chain uses TRBV20-1 and TRBJ1-1; tentatively, D is TRBD1 (6 bases). The germline CDR1 and CDR2 sequences are DFQATT and SNEGSKA (reference sequence). V lost 3 bases to trimming and J lost 1 base, with 12 bases between them. The CDR3 loop spans 14 amino acids. The CDR3 protein is CSARGGHGNTEAFF. Here the CDR3 DNA reads TGCAGTGCTAGGGGGGGGCACGGGAACACTGAAGCTTTCTTT.

The genes are TRBV12-3 or TRBV12-4 and TRBJ1-5, with TRBD1 as a possible D gene (6 bases). The ends were cut back, 8 bases at V and 2 bases at J, with 10 bases in the middle. This CDR3 region has 13 residues. CDR3 sequence reads: CASQQGGNQPQHF. DNA of the CDR3: TGTGCCAGCCAACAGGGTGGCAATCAGCCCCAGCATTTT.

This clonotype showed up many times. The rearrangement links TRBV7-2 to TRBJ2-7, with 7 bases aligning to TRBD1. Losses at the gene ends were 6 bases for V and 5 bases for J; bases not matched to a gene: 10. The CDR3 covers 14 residues. Germline CDR1 reads SGHTA; CDR2 reads FQGNSA. CDR3 in amino acids: CASRRGQSSDEQYF. The CDR3, as DNA: TGTGCCAGCAGACGGGGACAGTCCAGCGACGAGCAGTACTTC.